The rows below give T cell receptor beta chains drawn from one sample of a study of cytomegalovirus exposure and HLA in healthy donors. This table comes from immunoSEQ multiplex PCR, and its TCRdb copy is limited to in-frame clones, with some not included. This sample has roughly 140,000 clones, with roughly 77% found just once. The sequenced sample was PBMCs. These receptors all stem from a woman between 25 and 40 years old in good health and CMV-seronegative. Both conserved end residues are part of each CDR3. The D gene is left open where the match is weak. A clone size is listed for some rows: how often the clone was seen (once, few, many), or a class if it is expanded.

j_call v_call clone_size d_call cdr3_aa cdr3_nt
TRBJ2-5 TRBV29-1 NA NA CSVYRSGETQYF TGCAGCGTTTATAGGTCAGGAGAGACCCAGTACTTC
TRBJ2-1 TRBV10-1 NA NA CASSDGGGGYNEQFF TGCGCCAGCAGTGACGGGGGAGGGGGCTACAATGAGCAGTTCTTC
TRBJ2-7 TRBV2 NA TRBD2 CASSEQAGEFYEQYF TGTGCCAGCAGTGAACAGGCGGGAGAGTTTTACGAGCAGTACTTC
TRBJ1-1 TRBV11-1 once TRBD1 CASSPRDRMNTEAFF TGTGCCAGCAGCCCCCGGGACAGAATGAACACTGAAGCTTTCTTT
TRBJ1-6 TRBV19 NA TRBD1 CASSAQQGTALHF TGTGCCAGTAGTGCCCAACAGGGGACAGCCCTCCACTTT
TRBJ1-5 TRBV28 NA TRBD1 CASSAPGGAKDQPQHF TGTGCCAGCAGTGCCCCAGGGGGCGCGAAGGATCAGCCCCAGCATTTT
TRBJ1-5 TRBV7-6 NA NA CASSSTENQPQHF TGTGCCAGCAGCTCCACAGAGAATCAGCCCCAGCATTTT
TRBJ1-6 TRBV7-9 NA TRBD1 CSSSLALGQGYSPLHF TGTTCCAGCAGCTTAGCGCTAGGACAGGGGTACTCACCCCTCCACTTT
TRBJ2-2 TRBV18 NA NA CASSLSTARGTTGELFF TGTGCCAGCTCCCTTTCAACCGCCAGGGGTACCACCGGGGAGCTGTTTTTT
TRBJ1-1 TRBV30 NA NA CAWSRLNTEAFF TGTGCCTGGAGCAGGTTGAACACTGAAGCTTTCTTT
TRBJ2-7 TRBV9 NA NA CASSPNNRLTGEEQYF TGTGCCAGCAGCCCCAACAATCGACTAACGGGGGAAGAGCAGTACTTC
TRBJ1-5 TRBV19 NA TRBD1 CASSIQGDQPQHF TGTGCCAGTAGTATCCAGGGGGATCAGCCCCAGCATTTT
TRBJ2-3 TRBV7-2 NA NA CASSTQSGPELLTQYF TGTGCCAGCAGCACCCAAAGCGGGCCCGAACTTTTAACGCAGTATTTT
TRBJ1-2 TRBV6-1 once TRBD1 CASSEPDRGRDGYTF TGTGCCAGCAGTGAACCAGACAGGGGACGAGACGGCTACACCTTC
TRBJ1-1 TRBV6-1 few NA CASNSSEAFF TGTGCCAGCAATAGTAGTGAAGCTTTCTTT
TRBJ2-5 TRBV5-1 NA TRBD1 CASRQGGTGEEETQYF TGCGCCAGCAGACAAGGAGGGACAGGGGAAGAAGAGACCCAGTACTTC
TRBJ2-4 TRBV7-9 NA TRBD1 CASSPPRTGETWGKNIQYF TGTGCCAGCAGCCCTCCCCGGACAGGGGAAACCTGGGGCAAAAACATTCAGTACTTC
TRBJ1-6 TRBV2 NA NA CASSEMGGLYNSPLHF TGTGCCAGCAGTGAAATGGGGGGTCTCTATAATTCACCCCTCCACTTT